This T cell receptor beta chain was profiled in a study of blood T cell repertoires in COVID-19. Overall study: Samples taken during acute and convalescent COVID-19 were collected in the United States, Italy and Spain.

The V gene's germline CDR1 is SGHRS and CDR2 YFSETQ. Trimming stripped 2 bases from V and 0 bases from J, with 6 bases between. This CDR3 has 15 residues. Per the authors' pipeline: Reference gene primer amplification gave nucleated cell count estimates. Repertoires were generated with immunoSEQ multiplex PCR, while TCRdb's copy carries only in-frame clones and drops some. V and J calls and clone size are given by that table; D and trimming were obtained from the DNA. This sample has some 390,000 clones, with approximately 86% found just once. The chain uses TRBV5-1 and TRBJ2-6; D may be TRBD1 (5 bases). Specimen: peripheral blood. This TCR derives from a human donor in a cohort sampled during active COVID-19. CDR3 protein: CASSLGDSGANVLTF. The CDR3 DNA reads TGCGCCAGCAGCTTAGGGGACTCTGGGGCCAACGTCCTGACTTTC.